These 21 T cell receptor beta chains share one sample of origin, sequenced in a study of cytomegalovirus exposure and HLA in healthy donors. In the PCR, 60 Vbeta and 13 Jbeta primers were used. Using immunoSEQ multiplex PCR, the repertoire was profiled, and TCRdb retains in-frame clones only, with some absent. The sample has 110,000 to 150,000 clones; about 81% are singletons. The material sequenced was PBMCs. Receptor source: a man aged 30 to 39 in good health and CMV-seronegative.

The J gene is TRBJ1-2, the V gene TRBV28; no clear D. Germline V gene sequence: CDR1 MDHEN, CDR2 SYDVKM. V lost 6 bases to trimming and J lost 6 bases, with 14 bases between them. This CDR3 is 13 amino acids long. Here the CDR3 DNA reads TGTGCCAGCAGCTCTGACACCATTAATGGCTACACCTTC. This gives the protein CASSSDTINGYTF.

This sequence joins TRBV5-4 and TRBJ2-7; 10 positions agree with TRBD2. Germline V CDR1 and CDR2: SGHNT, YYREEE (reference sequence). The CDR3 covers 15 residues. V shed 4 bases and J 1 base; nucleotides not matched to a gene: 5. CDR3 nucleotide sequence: TGTGCCAGCAGCACCGGACTAGCGGAGTCCTACGAGCAGTACTTC. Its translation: CASSTGLAESYEQYF. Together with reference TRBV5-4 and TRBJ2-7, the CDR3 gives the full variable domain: ETGVTQSPTHLIKTRGQQVTLRCSSQSGHNTVSWYQQALGQGPQFIFQYYREEENGRGNFPPRFSGLQFPNYSSELNVNALELDDSALYLCASSTGLAESYEQYFGPGTRLTVT.

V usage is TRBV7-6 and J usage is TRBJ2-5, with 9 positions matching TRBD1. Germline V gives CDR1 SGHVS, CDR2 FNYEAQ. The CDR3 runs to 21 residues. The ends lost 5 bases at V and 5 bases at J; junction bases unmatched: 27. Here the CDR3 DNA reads TGTGCCAGCAGCCCGGGGGGCGGACAGGGGTTTGACGGGAGTCTATGGGAGACCCAGTACTTC. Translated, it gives CASSPGGGQGFDGSLWETQYF.

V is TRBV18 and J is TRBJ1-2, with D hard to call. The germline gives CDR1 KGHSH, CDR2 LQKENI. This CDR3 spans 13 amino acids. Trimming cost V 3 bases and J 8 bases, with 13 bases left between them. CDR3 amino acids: CASSPQEGRGYTF. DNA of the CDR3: TGTGCCAGCTCACCCCAGGAGGGCCGAGGCTACACCTTC.

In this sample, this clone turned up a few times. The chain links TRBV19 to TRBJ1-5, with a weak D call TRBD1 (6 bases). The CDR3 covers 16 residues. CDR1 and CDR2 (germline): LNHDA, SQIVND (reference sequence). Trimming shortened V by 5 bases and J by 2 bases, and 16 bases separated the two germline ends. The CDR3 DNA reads TGTGCCAGTAGTCCCGTGGGAGAGGGGGGCAATCAGCCCCAGCATTTT. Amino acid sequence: CASSPVGEGGNQPQHF.

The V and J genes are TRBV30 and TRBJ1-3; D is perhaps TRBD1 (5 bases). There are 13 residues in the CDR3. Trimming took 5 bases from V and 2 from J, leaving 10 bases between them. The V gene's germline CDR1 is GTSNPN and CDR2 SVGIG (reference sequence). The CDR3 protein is CAWSGNPGNTIYF. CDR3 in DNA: TGTGCCTGGTCAGGGAACCCTGGAAACACCATATATTTT.

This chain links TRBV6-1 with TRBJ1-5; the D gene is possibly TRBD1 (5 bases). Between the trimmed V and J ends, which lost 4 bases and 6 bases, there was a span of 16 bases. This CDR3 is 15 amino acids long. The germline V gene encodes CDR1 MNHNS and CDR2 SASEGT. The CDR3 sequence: CASSAGVQEPQPQHF. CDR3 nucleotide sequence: TGTGCCAGCAGTGCTGGTGTACAGGAGCCTCAGCCCCAGCATTTT.

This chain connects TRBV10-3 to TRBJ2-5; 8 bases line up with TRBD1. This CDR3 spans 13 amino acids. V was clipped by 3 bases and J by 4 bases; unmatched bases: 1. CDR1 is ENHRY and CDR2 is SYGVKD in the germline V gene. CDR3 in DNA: TGTGCCATCAGTGAAGGGACAGGAGAGACCCAGTACTTC. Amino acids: CAISEGTGETQYF.

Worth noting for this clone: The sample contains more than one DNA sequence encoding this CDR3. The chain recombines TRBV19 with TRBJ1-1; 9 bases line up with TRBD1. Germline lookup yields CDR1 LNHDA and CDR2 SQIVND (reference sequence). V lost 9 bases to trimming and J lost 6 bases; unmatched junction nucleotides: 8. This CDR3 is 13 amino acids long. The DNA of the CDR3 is TGTGCCAGCGAGGGACAGGGTTATGCTGAAGCTTTCTTT. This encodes CASEGQGYAEAFF.

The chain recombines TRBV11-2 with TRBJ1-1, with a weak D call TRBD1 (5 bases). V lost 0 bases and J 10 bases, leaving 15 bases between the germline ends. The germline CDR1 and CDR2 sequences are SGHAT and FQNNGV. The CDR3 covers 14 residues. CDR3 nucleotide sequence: TGTGCCAGCAGCTTAGAAGTGAAGACAGCATCAGCTTTCTTT. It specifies CASSLEVKTASAFF.

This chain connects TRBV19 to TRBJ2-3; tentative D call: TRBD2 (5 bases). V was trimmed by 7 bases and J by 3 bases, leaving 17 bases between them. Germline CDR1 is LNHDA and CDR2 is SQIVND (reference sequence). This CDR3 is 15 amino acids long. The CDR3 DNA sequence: TGTGCCAGTAATACCCCGGGGTATTTAACAGATACGCAGTATTTT. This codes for CASNTPGYLTDTQYF.

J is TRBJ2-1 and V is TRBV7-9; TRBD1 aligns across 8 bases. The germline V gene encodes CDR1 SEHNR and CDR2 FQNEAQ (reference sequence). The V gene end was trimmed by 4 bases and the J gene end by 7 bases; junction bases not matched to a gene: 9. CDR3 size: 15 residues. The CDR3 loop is CASSSQGAGGNEQFF. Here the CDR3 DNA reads TGTGCCAGCAGCTCTCAGGGGGCCGGAGGTAATGAGCAGTTCTTC.

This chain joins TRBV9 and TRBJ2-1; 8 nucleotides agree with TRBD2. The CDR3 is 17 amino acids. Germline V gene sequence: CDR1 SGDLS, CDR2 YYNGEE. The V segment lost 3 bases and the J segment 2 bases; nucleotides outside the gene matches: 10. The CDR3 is CASSERISGGPYNEQFF. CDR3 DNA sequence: TGTGCCAGCAGCGAGAGGATCAGCGGGGGCCCCTACAATGAGCAGTTCTTC.

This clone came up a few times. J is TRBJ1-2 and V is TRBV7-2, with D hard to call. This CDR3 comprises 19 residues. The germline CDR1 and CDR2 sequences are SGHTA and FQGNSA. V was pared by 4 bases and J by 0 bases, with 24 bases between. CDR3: CASSWRVAENPPTNYGYTF. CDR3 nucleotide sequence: TGTGCCAGCAGCTGGCGGGTGGCAGAAAACCCTCCTACTAACTATGGCTACACCTTC.

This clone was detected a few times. The chain's CDR3 is CASSINGRGYTGELFF. The CDR3 DNA follows: TGTGCCAGTAGTATTAACGGGAGGGGATACACCGGGGAGCTGTTTTTT. The chain links TRBV19 to TRBJ2-2, with TRBD2 matching 8 bases. CDR1 and CDR2 (germline): LNHDA, SQIVND (reference sequence). The CDR3 runs to 16 residues. V lost 3 bases to trimming and J lost 3 bases; unmatched junction nucleotides: 6.

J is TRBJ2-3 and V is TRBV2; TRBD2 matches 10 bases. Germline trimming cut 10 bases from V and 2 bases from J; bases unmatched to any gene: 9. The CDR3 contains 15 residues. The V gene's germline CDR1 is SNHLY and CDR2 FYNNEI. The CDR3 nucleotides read TGTGCCACCCCCCGGAGCGGGGGGGACACAGATACGCAGTATTTT. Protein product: CATPRSGGDTDTQYF.

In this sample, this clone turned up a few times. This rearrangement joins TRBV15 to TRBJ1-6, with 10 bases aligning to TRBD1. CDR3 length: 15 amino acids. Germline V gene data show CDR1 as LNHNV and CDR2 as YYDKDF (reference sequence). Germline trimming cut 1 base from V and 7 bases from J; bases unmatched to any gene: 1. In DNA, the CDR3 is TGTGCCACCAGCAGAGTGACAGGGGGCAATTCACCCCTCCACTTT. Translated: CATSRVTGGNSPLHF.

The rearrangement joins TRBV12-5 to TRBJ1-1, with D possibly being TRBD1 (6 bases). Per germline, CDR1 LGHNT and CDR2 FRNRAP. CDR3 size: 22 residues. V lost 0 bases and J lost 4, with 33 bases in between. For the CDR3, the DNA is TGTGCTAGTGGTTTGGTAAACAGGGTTGACGAAAGAACACTCTCTGGCAGCACTGAAGCTTTCTTT. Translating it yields CASGLVNRVDERTLSGSTEAFF.

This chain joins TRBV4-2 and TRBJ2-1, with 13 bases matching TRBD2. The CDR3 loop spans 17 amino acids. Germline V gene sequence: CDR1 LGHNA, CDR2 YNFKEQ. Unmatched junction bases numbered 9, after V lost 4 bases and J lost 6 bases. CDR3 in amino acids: CASSRPGLAGDPNEQFF. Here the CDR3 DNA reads TGTGCCAGCAGCCGCCCCGGACTAGCGGGAGATCCCAATGAGCAGTTCTTC.

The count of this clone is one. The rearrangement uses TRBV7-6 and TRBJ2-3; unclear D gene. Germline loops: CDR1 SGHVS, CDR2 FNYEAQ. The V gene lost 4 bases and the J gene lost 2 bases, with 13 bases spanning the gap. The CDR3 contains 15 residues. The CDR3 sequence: CASSSVEVDTDTQYF. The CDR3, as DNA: TGTGCCAGCAGCTCCGTAGAGGTTGACACAGATACGCAGTATTTT.

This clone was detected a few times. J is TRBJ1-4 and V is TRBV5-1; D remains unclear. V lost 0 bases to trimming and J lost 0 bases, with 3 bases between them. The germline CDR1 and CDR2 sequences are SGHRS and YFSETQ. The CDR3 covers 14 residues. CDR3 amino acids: CASSLAATNEKLFF. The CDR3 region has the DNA TGCGCCAGCAGCTTGGCGGCAACTAATGAAAAACTGTTTTTT.